The 6 T cell receptor beta chains below were found in one sample sequenced in a study of HIV-infected patients and healthy controls. Around 500 ng RNA was reverse transcribed with alpha and beta constant-region primers. Using multiplexing indices, alpha and beta chain libraries were generated apart by chain-specific third strand synthesis. TCRdb analysed the 5' RACE reads with MiXCR anew, one entry per CDR3 protein. The sample consists of roughly 13,000 distinct CDR3 sequences, 9% to 15% of them appearing once. Follow-up blood was drawn about 14 weeks, roughly three months, after antiretroviral therapy began. The repertoire came from unfractionated whole blood and reflected all unsorted peripheral T cells. This specimen was blood, taken during antiretroviral therapy. The origin of the receptors is an adult with HIV infection. The donor label of this sample is uncertain.

This clonotype occurred many times. The V call is TRBV20-1, the J call TRBJ2-7; the match to TRBD2 covers 7 bases. CDR1 is DFQATT, CDR2 SNEGSKA, per germline (reference sequence). The CDR3 contains 14 residues. Trimming at V came to 4 bases and at J to 4 bases, leaving 10 bases not matched to a gene. The CDR3 region is CSAKSTSSSYEQYF. The CDR3 nucleotides are TGCAGTGCTAAATCGACTAGCTCCTCATACGAGCAGTACTTC.

Judged by abundance, this clonotype is medium-sized. This CDR3 reads CASRALTATEAFF. For the CDR3, the DNA is TGTGCCAGCAGGGCCCTGACAGCTACTGAAGCTTTCTTT. The chain recombines TRBV12-3 or TRBV12-4 with TRBJ1-1, with D possibly TRBD1 on 5 matching bases. The CDR3 totals 13 residues. Between the trimmed V and J ends, which lost 6 bases and 5 bases, there was a span of 13 bases.

This clonotype was counted a few times. V usage is TRBV12-3 or TRBV12-4 and J usage is TRBJ2-7; the D gene is possibly TRBD2 (5 bases). The CDR3 runs 14 residues. Trimming stripped 7 bases from V and 1 base from J, with 14 bases between. The CDR3 sequence is CASTQGRTSYEQYF. The DNA for the CDR3 is TGTGCCAGCACCCAAGGGAGAACATCCTACGAGCAGTACTTC.

The chain has TRBV29-1 and TRBJ2-3, with 7 bases matching TRBD2. Per germline, CDR1 SQVTM and CDR2 ANQGSEA. J was trimmed by 8 bases and V by 3 bases; bases with no gene match: 14. CDR3 length: 15 amino acids. The CDR3 sequence: CSVEGGILPGGTQYF. For the CDR3, the DNA is TGCAGCGTTGAGGGGGGGATCCTACCTGGGGGTACGCAGTATTTT.

This clonotype has a count of ten or more. V and J are TRBV18 and TRBJ2-1, with 8 bases matching TRBD2. V gave up 10 bases and J gave up 4 bases; unmatched junction bases: 9. This CDR3 is built from 14 residues. Per the germline V gene, CDR1 is KGHSH and CDR2 is LQKENI. This chain's CDR3 is CATSGGTDYNEQFF. The CDR3 nucleotides read TGTGCCACCTCGGGGGGGACCGATTACAATGAGCAGTTCTTC.

The J gene is TRBJ2-7, the V gene TRBV28; no firm D call. The CDR3 is 11 amino acids. The V end was cut by 5 bases, the J end by 3 bases, with 5 bases between. CDR1 and CDR2 from the germline V gene are MDHEN and SYDVKM. The CDR3 DNA is TGTGCCAGCAGTCCCCTCTACGAGCAGTACTTC. This encodes CASSPLYEQYF.